A single sample gave rise to the 9 T cell receptor beta chains below, sequenced in a study of T cells in Graves' hyperthyroidism and ophthalmopathy. Amplification of TCR beta CDR3 regions was performed using RNA transcripts as template. The HTBI primer set served for first-round RT-PCR of the TCR CDR3. Using its own MiXCR run on the multiplex PCR reads, TCRdb lists one record per CDR3 protein. In the table there are approximately 620,000 distinct CDR3 sequences, 11% to 15% of which are singletons. Material: blood. These receptors came from a woman aged 25 to 45 with Graves' hyperthyroidism that later progressed to Graves' ophthalmopathy.

This clonotype was counted ten times or more. This chain joins TRBV7-9 and TRBJ2-3; 8 nucleotides agree with TRBD2. Germline-derived CDR1 and CDR2 are SEHNR and FQNEAQ (reference sequence). With V trimmed by 7 bases and J by 0 bases, 9 bases remained unmatched. The CDR3 runs to 16 residues. For the CDR3, the DNA is TGTGCCAGCATCCCAAAGACTAGCGCTAGCACAGATACGCAGTATTTT. Its protein is CASIPKTSASTDTQYF.

This clonotype was seen only a few times. CDR3 sequence (DNA): TGTGCCAGCAGTGAAGATAGTAGCACGCAGTATTTT. It encodes CASSEDSSTQYF. V usage is TRBV6-1 and J usage is TRBJ2-3, with D unresolved. The CDR3 sequence is 12 residues long. V gave up 1 base and J gave up 9 bases, with 8 bases separating them. CDR1 and CDR2 from the germline V gene are MNHNS and SASEGT.

This clonotype was detected ten times or more. This may arise from a read error, as a much more abundant clone is one base away. The final CDR3 position lacks the conserved phenylalanine or tryptophan, pointing to a likely read error. The chain employs TRBV11-1 and TRBJ1-5, with D hard to call. The CDR3 has 15 residues. V was cut by 5 bases and J by 5 bases, with 16 bases left in between. Per the germline V gene, CDR1 is SGHAT and CDR2 is FQDESV (reference sequence). CDR3 protein: CASSQSRYGDQPQHI. The CDR3 nucleotides read TGTGCCAGCAGCCAGTCGAGATATGGGGATCAGCCCCAGCATATT.

This clonotype showed up many times. The rearrangement links TRBV3-1 to TRBJ2-3, with 14 positions matching TRBD2. The germline V gene has CDR1 LGHDT and CDR2 YNNKEL (reference sequence). CDR3 length equals 18 residues. The V segment lost 2 bases and the J segment 7 bases; nucleotides outside the gene matches: 11. This CDR3 is CASSQPGLAGDVGNTQYF. Written as DNA, the CDR3 is TGTGCCAGCAGCCAACCGGGACTAGCGGGAGATGTAGGAAATACGCAGTATTTT.

At least ten counts were recorded for this clonotype. The chain links TRBV29-1 to TRBJ2-7, with D hard to call. V lost 2 bases and J 3 bases, leaving 14 bases between the germline ends. This CDR3 is built from 14 residues. CDR1 and CDR2 (germline): SQVTM, ANQGSEA. The CDR3 region is CSVELVRDGYEQYF. Written as DNA, the CDR3 is TGCAGCGTTGAACTGGTTAGGGATGGCTACGAGCAGTACTTC.

There are many counts of this clonotype. V gene TRBV27 combines with J gene TRBJ2-5; D is unresolved. CDR1 is MNHEY, CDR2 SMNVEV, per germline (reference sequence). Trimming shortened V by 6 bases and J by 2 bases, and 16 bases separated the two germline ends. CDR3 length: 15 residues. CDR3 in DNA: TGTGCCAGCAGCACGAACCCGGGCCTACAAGAGACCCAGTACTTC. As protein: CASSTNPGLQETQYF.

This clonotype was counted between two and nine times. J is TRBJ2-7 and V is TRBV27; tentatively, D is TRBD2 (5 bases). This CDR3 spans 14 amino acids. V was clipped by 7 bases and J by 2 bases, with 15 bases between them. Germline V gene data show CDR1 as MNHEY and CDR2 as SMNVEV (reference sequence). CDR3 nucleotide sequence: TGTGCCAGCAACGGACTCTCAGTACCCTACGAGCAGTACTTC. Its protein product is CASNGLSVPYEQYF.

This clonotype showed up many times. V usage is TRBV3-1 and J usage is TRBJ2-1, with D unresolved. The CDR3 spans 16 residues. The germline CDR1 and CDR2 sequences are LGHDT and YNNKEL (reference sequence). The V end lost 1 base, the J end lost 0 bases, and 10 bases lay between the germline ends. The CDR3 region has the DNA TGTGCCAGCAGCCAAGGGACCAGGACCTCCTACAATGAGCAGTTCTTC. It is translated as CASSQGTRTSYNEQFF.

This clonotype was recorded at least ten times. One end of the junction varies from germline; a read error may be responsible. The chain carries TRBV7-9 and TRBJ1-1; 8 nucleotides line up with TRBD1. The CDR3 spans 11 residues. Per the germline V gene, CDR1 is SEHNR and CDR2 is FQNEAQ (reference sequence). As DNA, the CDR3 is TGTGCCAGCAGCTTAAATCAGGGGGCTCTCTTT. Translation gives CASSLNQGALF.